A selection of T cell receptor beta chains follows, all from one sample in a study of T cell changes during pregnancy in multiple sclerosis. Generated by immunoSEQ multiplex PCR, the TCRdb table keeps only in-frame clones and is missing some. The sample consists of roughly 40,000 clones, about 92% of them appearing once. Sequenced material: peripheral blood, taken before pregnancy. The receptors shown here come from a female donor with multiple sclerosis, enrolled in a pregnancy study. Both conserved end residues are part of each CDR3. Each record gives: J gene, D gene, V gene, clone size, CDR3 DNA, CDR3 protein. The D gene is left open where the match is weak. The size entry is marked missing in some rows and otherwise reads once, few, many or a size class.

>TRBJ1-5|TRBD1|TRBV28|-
TGTGCCAGCAGCCCAGGGACAGGATATCAGCCCCAGCATTTT
CASSPGTGYQPQHF
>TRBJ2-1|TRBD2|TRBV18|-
TGTGCCAGCTCACCAACGGGCCAGCGGGACGGTGAGCAGTTCTTC
CASSPTGQRDGEQFF
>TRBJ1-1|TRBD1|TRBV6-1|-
TGTGCCAGCAGTGAGCTCGCAGGGGGCACGAACACTGAAGCTTTCTTT
CASSELAGGTNTEAFF
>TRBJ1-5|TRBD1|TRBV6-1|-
TGTGCCCTTTCCAGGGGGTTCGACCAGCCCCAGCATTTT
CALSRGFDQPQHF
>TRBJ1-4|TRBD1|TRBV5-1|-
TGCGCCAGCACCCAGGGGGACAGGGAGGAAAAACTGTTTTTT
CASTQGDREEKLFF
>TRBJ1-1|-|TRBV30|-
TGTGTCCCGGTTCTATTGAACACTGAAGCTTTCTTT
CVPVLLNTEAFF
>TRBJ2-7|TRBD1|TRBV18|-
TGTGCCAGCTCACCACCGACAGGGGCGCCCGTCTCCTACGAGCAGTACTTC
CASSPPTGAPVSYEQYF
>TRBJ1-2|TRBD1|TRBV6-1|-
TGTGCCAGCAGTGACTGGGCAGGGGGAAGGGGCTACACCTTC
CASSDWAGGRGYTF
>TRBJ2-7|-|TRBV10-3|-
TGTGCCATCAGTGGACCTCAGGGGCGCGACTCCTACGAGCAGTACTTC
CAISGPQGRDSYEQYF
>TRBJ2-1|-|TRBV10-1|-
TGCGCCAGCAGTAAGACTCTCTCGGGGTACAATGAGCAGTTCTTC
CASSKTLSGYNEQFF
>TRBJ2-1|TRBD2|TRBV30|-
TGTGCCTGGAGTCCCTGGACTAGCGTCAATGAGCAGTTCTTC
CAWSPWTSVNEQFF
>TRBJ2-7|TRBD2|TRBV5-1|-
TGCGCCAGCAGTCATCGTACTAGCGGGAGGGCCGACGAGCAGTACTTC
CASSHRTSGRADEQYF
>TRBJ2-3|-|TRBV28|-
TGTGCCAGCCAGGGCGGTACAGATACGCAGTATTTT
CASQGGTDTQYF
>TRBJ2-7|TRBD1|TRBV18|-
TGTGCCAGCTCGACGTCTGACAGGGGGGCTATACTTGGCTTC
CASSTSDRGAILGF
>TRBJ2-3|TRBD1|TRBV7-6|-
TGTGCCAGCAGCTTAGGGACAGGGCTCACAGATACGCAGTATTTT
CASSLGTGLTDTQYF
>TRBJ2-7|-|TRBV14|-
TGTGCCAGCAGCCTCATGACGGGGTTGGGTTACGAGCAGTACTTC
CASSLMTGLGYEQYF
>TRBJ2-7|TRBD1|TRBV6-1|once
TGTGCCAGCAGTGAAGCCTTTACAGGGGGCGGGGAGCAGTACTTC
CASSEAFTGGGEQYF
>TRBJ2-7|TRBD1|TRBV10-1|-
TGCGCCAGCAGTGAGAAGGCAGGGGGCGCGGACGAGCAGTACTTC
CASSEKAGGADEQYF
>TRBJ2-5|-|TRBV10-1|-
TGCGCCAGCAGTGAGTCATCGGCGGAGGTAGAAGAGACCCAGTACTTC
CASSESSAEVEETQYF
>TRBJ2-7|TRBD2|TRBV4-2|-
TGTGCCAGCAGCCAAGAATCTAGCGGGAGTGGGGAGCAGTACTTC
CASSQESSGSGEQYF
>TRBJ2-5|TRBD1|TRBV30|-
TGTGCCTGGGCCCGCAAGGGGGCGAAACCAGAGACCCAGTACTTC
CAWARKGAKPETQYF
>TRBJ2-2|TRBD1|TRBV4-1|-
TGCGCCAGCAGCCACCCCACTCGGACAGGGAGAGGCGTTTGGGAGCTGTTTTTT
CASSHPTRTGRGVWELFF
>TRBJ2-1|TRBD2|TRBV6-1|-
TGTGCCAGCAGTGGTACTAGCGGGAGGGCTTACTCCTACAATGAGCAGTTCTTC
CASSGTSGRAYSYNEQFF
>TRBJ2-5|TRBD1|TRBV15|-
TGTGCCACCAGCCAGAACAGGGGTGGGGAGACCCAGTACTTC
CATSQNRGGETQYF
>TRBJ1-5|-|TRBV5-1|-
TGCGCCAGCAGCCAACGGGGGATGTGGCCCCAGCATTTT
CASSQRGMWPQHF
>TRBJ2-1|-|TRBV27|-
TGTGCCAGCAGAAGAGCGGCGGGCAATGAGCAGTTCTTC
CASRRAAGNEQFF
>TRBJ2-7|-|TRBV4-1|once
TGCGCCAGCAGCCAAGAAGTCGTGGGGCTCGGGAGCGAGCAGTACTTC
CASSQEVVGLGSEQYF
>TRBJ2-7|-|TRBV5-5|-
TGTGCCAGCAGGCCCACTAGACTCGGTTTCGAGCAGTACTTC
CASRPTRLGFEQYF
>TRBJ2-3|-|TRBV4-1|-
TGCGCCAGCAGCCAAGTAACTAGCACAGATACGCAGTATTTT
CASSQVTSTDTQYF